This entry features one T cell receptor beta chain sequence. No antigen is known for it. This sample is part of a study of memory CD4+ T cells and cytomegalovirus serostatus. Study conclusions and caveats: About two fifths of the roughly 160 known CMV-associated TCRbeta sequences appeared in CD4+ memory.

TCRdb's copy holds only in-frame clones and misses some; the assay was immunoSEQ multiplex PCR. This table has around 45,000 clones, roughly 72% appearing once. Deletions cut 6 bases from V and 0 bases from J, with 8 bases between. The CDR3 covers 14 residues. Germline CDR1 reads ENHRY; CDR2 reads SYGVKD. The sort gate was single viable CD3+CD4+CD8-CD45RO+ cells for memory CD4+ T cells. CD4+ T cells were isolated by positive magnetic selection. Sequenced input: memory CD4+ T cells from blood. The rearrangement links TRBV10-3 to TRBJ2-2, with no clear D. This sequence originates from an adult in good health and CMV-seropositive. The CDR3 DNA sequence: TGTGCCATCAGGCCTCTCTCGAACACCGGGGAGCTGTTTTTT. This gives the protein CAIRPLSNTGELFF.